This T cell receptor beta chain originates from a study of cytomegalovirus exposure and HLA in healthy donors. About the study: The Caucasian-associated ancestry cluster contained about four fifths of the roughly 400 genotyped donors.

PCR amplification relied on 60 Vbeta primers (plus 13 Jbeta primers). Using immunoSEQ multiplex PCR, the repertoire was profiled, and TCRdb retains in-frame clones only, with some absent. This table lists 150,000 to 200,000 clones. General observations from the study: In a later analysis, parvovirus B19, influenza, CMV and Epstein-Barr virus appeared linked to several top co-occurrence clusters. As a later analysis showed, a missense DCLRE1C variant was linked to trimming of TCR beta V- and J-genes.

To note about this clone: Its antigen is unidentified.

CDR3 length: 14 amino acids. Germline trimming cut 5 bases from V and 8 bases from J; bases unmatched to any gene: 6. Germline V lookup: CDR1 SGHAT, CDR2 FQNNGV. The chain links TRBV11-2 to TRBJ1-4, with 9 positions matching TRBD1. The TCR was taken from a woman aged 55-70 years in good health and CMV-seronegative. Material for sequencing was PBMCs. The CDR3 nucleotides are TGTGCCAGCAGCCCCGGGACAGGGAGAGAAAAACTGTTTTTT. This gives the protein CASSPGTGREKLFF. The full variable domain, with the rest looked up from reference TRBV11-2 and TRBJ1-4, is EAGVAQSPRYKIIEKRQSVAFWCNPISGHATLYWYQQILGQGPKLLIQFQNNGVVDDSQLPKDRFSAERLKGVDSTLKIQPAKLEDSAVYLCASSPGTGREKLFFGSGTQLSVL.